Following are 18 T cell receptor beta chains from one sample sequenced in a study of human T cells and chemical hapten exposure. TCRdb redid the calling of the RACE reads with MiXCR, one entry per CDR3 protein. The sample consists of about 82,000 distinct CDR3 sequences, 13% of them appearing once. Time point: patch test 3, about 24 weeks after DPC sensitization. As for treatment: therapeutic diphenylcyclopropenone sensitization with weekly scalp DPC. Sample: whole blood, taken in connection with sensitization to the hapten diphenylcyclopropenone (DPC). The source is a woman between 50 and 59 years old with alopecia areata. Some clones in this sample may be carry-over from other donors' samples.

This clonotype came up many times. The chain links TRBV18 to TRBJ1-5; the match to TRBD1 covers 9 bases. Germline trimming cut 5 bases from V and 3 bases from J; bases unmatched to any gene: 2. Germline V gene lookup returns CDR1 KGHSH and CDR2 LQKENI. The CDR3 is 14 amino acids. The CDR3 loop reads CASSRQGDNQPQHF. CDR3 sequence (DNA): TGTGCCAGCTCAAGACAGGGGGACAATCAGCCCCAGCATTTT.

There are many counts of this clonotype. This chain uses TRBV6-6 with TRBJ2-1, with D possibly TRBD1 on 6 matching bases. From germline, CDR1 is MNHNY and CDR2 SVGAGI (reference sequence). There are 15 residues in the CDR3. V was cut by 4 bases and J by 5 bases, with 15 bases left in between. The CDR3 sequence: CASSSSYRENNEQFF. In DNA, the CDR3 is TGTGCCAGCAGTTCCTCTTACAGGGAGAACAATGAGCAGTTCTTC.

In nucleotides, the CDR3 is TGTGCCAGCAGCTTAACTAGTGGCACAGATACGCAGTATTTT. It encodes CASSLTSGTDTQYF. The V call is TRBV5-8, the J call TRBJ2-3; perhaps TRBD2 as D (5 bases). This CDR3 is built from 14 residues. Germline-derived CDR1 and CDR2 are SGHTS and YDEGEE. V dropped 2 bases and J dropped 1 base, with 8 bases sitting between them.

The chain joins TRBV10-3 to TRBJ2-3, with 12 nucleotides matching TRBD2. V trimming: 6 bases; J trimming: 0 bases; junction bases outside the gene matches: 10. This CDR3 region has 18 residues. Germline V gene lookup returns CDR1 ENHRY and CDR2 SYGVKD. The CDR3 here is CAISGTSGRHPSTDTQYF. Here the CDR3 DNA reads TGTGCCATCAGCGGTACTAGCGGGAGGCACCCAAGCACAGATACGCAGTATTTT.

This clonotype has at least ten counts. This chain connects TRBV2 to TRBJ2-5, with D possibly matching TRBD2 (5 bases). This CDR3 has 16 amino acids. The V gene's germline CDR1 is SNHLY and CDR2 FYNNEI. Trimming took off 1 base at V and 0 bases at J, with 12 bases between the two ends. CDR3 protein: CASSEGAGGYQETQYF. The CDR3 DNA is TGTGCCAGCAGTGAAGGTGCGGGCGGGTACCAAGAGACCCAGTACTTC.

The chain employs TRBV11-2 and TRBJ2-7; the match to TRBD2 covers 7 bases. The CDR3 runs 15 residues. The trim removed 3 bases at V and 7 bases at J, leaving 12 bases unmatched. The germline V gene has CDR1 SGHAT and CDR2 FQNNGV. The chain's CDR3 is CASSFPWGRAGEQYF. Here the CDR3 DNA reads TGTGCCAGCAGCTTCCCTTGGGGGAGGGCCGGAGAGCAGTACTTC.

This clonotype was counted at least ten times. The CDR3 loop reads CSVAPGTPGAGELFF. The CDR3 DNA follows: TGCAGCGTAGCTCCCGGGACTCCTGGAGCCGGGGAGCTGTTTTTT. The chain carries TRBV29-1 and TRBJ2-2, with a tentative D call TRBD2 (6 bases). V lost 6 bases to trimming and J lost 6 bases, with 20 bases between them. The CDR3 covers 15 residues. Germline CDR1 is SQVTM and CDR2 is ANQGSEA.

The rearrangement links TRBV7-2 to TRBJ2-1, with D perhaps TRBD1 (6 bases). Per the germline V gene, CDR1 is SGHTA and CDR2 is FQGNSA. This CDR3 is built from 14 residues. Trimming pared 3 bases from V and 3 bases from J, leaving 9 bases between. The CDR3: CASSFTGHYNEQFF. CDR3 nucleotide sequence: TGTGCCAGCAGCTTCACGGGACACTACAATGAGCAGTTCTTC. Full variable domain (missing parts from reference TRBV7-2 and TRBJ2-1): GAGVSQSPSNKVTEKGKDVELRCDPISGHTALYWYRQSLGQGLEFLIYFQGNSAPDKSGLPSDRFSAERTGGSVSTLTIQRTQQEDSAVYLCASSFTGHYNEQFFGPGTRLTVL.

The J gene is TRBJ2-5, the V gene TRBV3-1; D is perhaps TRBD1 (5 bases). CDR1 and CDR2 from the germline V gene are LGHDT and YNNKEL (reference sequence). The CDR3 spans 14 residues. With 5 bases removed from V and 3 bases from J, the gap between germline ends came to 13 bases. For the CDR3, the DNA is TGTGCCAGCAGCTTGCGGACATATGAAGAGACCCAGTACTTC. Amino acids: CASSLRTYEETQYF.

This clonotype was counted only a few times. The chain employs TRBV12-3 or TRBV12-4 and TRBJ1-2; 7 bases align to TRBD1. CDR3 length: 15 residues. With 1 base clipped from V and 8 bases from J, the junction kept 10 bases outside the gene matches. The CDR3 region has the DNA TGTGCCAGCAGTTTAGGCACACAGGGGATTCGAGGCTACACCTTC. Translating it yields CASSLGTQGIRGYTF.

This clonotype has a count of ten or more. The rearrangement uses TRBV7-9 and TRBJ1-5; 7 nucleotides match TRBD1. The ends lost 5 bases at V and 0 bases at J; junction bases unmatched: 4. The germline V gene encodes CDR1 SEHNR and CDR2 FQNEAQ (reference sequence). The CDR3 has 15 amino acids. The CDR3 nucleotides are TGTGCCAGCAGCCCCGGGACAGATAGCAATCAGCCCCAGCATTTT. Translated: CASSPGTDSNQPQHF.

This clonotype was found a few times. The genes are TRBV10-3 and TRBJ1-3, with a tentative D call TRBD1 (5 bases). The CDR3 runs to 15 residues. Trimming stripped 10 bases from V and 1 base from J, with 17 bases between. Germline V lookup: CDR1 ENHRY, CDR2 SYGVKD. The CDR3 nucleotides are TGTGCCACCTCACAGGACCTCTCATCTGGAAACACCATATATTTT. Translated: CATSQDLSSGNTIYF.

The table lists this clonotype with many counts. V usage is TRBV6-2 or TRBV6-3 and J usage is TRBJ2-3, with unresolved D. Germline loops: CDR1 MNHEY, CDR2 SVGEGT. V was shortened by 7 bases and J by 6 bases, with 8 bases between the two germline ends. The length of the CDR3 is 11 residues. Written as DNA, the CDR3 is TGTGCCAGCACGATGATGGATACGCAGTATTTT. Translated, it gives CASTMMDTQYF.

This chain uses TRBV2 with TRBJ2-2; D perhaps matches TRBD2 (6 bases). Trimming shortened V by 5 bases and J by 2 bases, and 12 bases separated the two germline ends. This CDR3 contains 15 residues. Looked up from germline, CDR1 is SNHLY and CDR2 is FYNNEI. CDR3 in DNA: TGTGCCAGCAGTCCCGGGACTTCTAACACCGGGGAGCTGTTTTTT. This sequence encodes CASSPGTSNTGELFF.

This sequence joins TRBV24-1 and TRBJ2-1, with a possible D match to TRBD1 (5 bases). This CDR3 contains 15 residues. V shed 5 bases and J shed 0 bases, with 10 bases lying between them. Germline assignment: CDR1 KGHDR and CDR2 SFDVKD. The CDR3 is CATSGATASYNEQFF. The CDR3, as DNA: TGTGCCACCAGTGGCGCGACAGCCTCCTACAATGAGCAGTTCTTC.

This clonotype has more than one count but fewer than ten. At one boundary the junction diverges from the germline segment, which might be a read error. The chain recombines TRBV7-7 with TRBJ2-2; 10 positions agree with TRBD2. Germline values: CDR1 SSHAT, CDR2 FNYEAQ (reference sequence). This CDR3 comprises 15 residues. CDR3 DNA: TGTGCTAGCAGCCCGCTAGCGGGAGCGGCCGGGGAGCTGTTTTTT. Translated: CASSPLAGAAGELFF. Full variable domain (remainder filled in from reference TRBV7-7 and TRBJ2-2): GAGVSQSPRYKVTKRGQDVTLRCDPISSHATLYWYQQALGQGPEFLTYFNYEAQPDKSGLPSDRFSAERPEGSISTLTIQRTEQRDSAMYRCASSPLAGAAGELFFGEGSRLTVL.

By share, this clonotype counts as large. The rearrangement links TRBV7-2 to TRBJ2-5; D is unresolved. CDR3 length equals 13 residues. Germline CDR1 and CDR2: SGHTA and FQGNSA. V lost 5 bases and J 5 bases, leaving 12 bases between the germline ends. CDR3 loop: CASSPPGRETQYF. The CDR3 coding sequence is TGTGCCAGCAGCCCACCCGGTCGGGAGACCCAGTACTTC. The variable domain in full, completed from reference TRBV7-2 and TRBJ2-5, reads GAGVSQSPSNKVTEKGKDVELRCDPISGHTALYWYRQSLGQGLEFLIYFQGNSAPDKSGLPSDRFSAERTGGSVSTLTIQRTQQEDSAVYLCASSPPGRETQYFGPGTRLLVL.

The V and J genes are TRBV9 and TRBJ2-5; 12 nucleotides match TRBD2. V gave up 5 bases and J gave up 5 bases; unmatched junction bases: 7. CDR1 and CDR2 from the germline V gene are SGDLS and YYNGEE. CDR3 length: 15 residues. CDR3 region: CASSRTSGTRETQYF. CDR3 nucleotides: TGTGCCAGCAGTCGGACTAGCGGGACTCGGGAGACCCAGTACTTC.